This T cell receptor (beta chain) derives from a study of T cell repertoires in cytomegalovirus infection. Study information: Public TCR beta signatures marked donors with CMV infection and the matching HLA.

There are a few counts of this clonotype. What it binds is unknown. The V gene's germline CDR1 is LGHNA and CDR2 YNFKEQ. This CDR3 is built from 18 residues. V was pared by 1 base and J by 7 bases, with 25 bases between. TCRdb reanalysed the reads using MiXCR and keeps one entry per CDR3 protein. This sample yields 700,000 to 950,000 distinct CDR3 sequences, of which approximately 30% are seen a single time; roughly an eighth belongs to the top ten. The chain uses TRBV4-2 and TRBJ2-5, with D perhaps matching TRBD2 (6 bases). The specimen comprised cultured CD8+ T cells from PBMCs, sampled from culture after CMV antigen stimulation. The receptor comes from a human donor in good health (CMV status not recorded). Some clones in this sample may be carry-over from other donors' samples. This chain's CDR3 is CASSQAPEGTPPERTQYF. Here the CDR3 DNA reads TGTGCCAGCAGCCAAGCTCCGGAGGGGACCCCCCCAGAACGGACCCAGTACTTC.